The sequence of this T cell receptor (beta chain) was determined in a study of CD8+CD57+ T cells in acquired aplastic anemia. Looking at the study overall: Sorted CD4+ and CD8+ cells gave a mean 3.2 ug DNA, range roughly 0.18 to 30 ug. The study, taken as a whole, reports: Nearly 30 CD8+ CDR3 sequences were shared between patients and controls. Any difference that existed in CD8+ Simpson's diversity between patients and controls was not significant.

Patients who underwent sequencing had shown CD8+CD57+ cell expansion by flow cytometry. The enrolled patients all had severe acquired aplastic anemia. The CDR3 is 17 residues long. With V trimmed by 3 bases and J by 0 bases, 3 bases remained unmatched. It was genomic DNA that served as the template for profiling TCR beta VDJ and CDR3. TCRdb recomputed calls from the reads with MiXCR, one row per CDR3 protein. The data hold 450,000 to 600,000 distinct CDR3 sequences, with less than 35% observed a single time. The table lists this clonotype with a few counts. Its antigen is undetermined. The clonotype comes from a human donor with aplastic anemia. V is TRBV12-3 or TRBV12-4 and J is TRBJ2-3; 13 positions agree with TRBD2. The sample comprised sorted CD4+, CD8+, or CD8+CD57+ T cells (not recorded which) from PBMCs. The DNA for the CDR3 is TGTGCCAGCAGTTTCCGACTAGCGGGGGGAAGCACAGATACGCAGTATTTT. Translated, it gives CASSFRLAGGSTDTQYF.